This T cell receptor (beta chain) was captured in a study of shared clonotypes between healthy human individuals. Repertoires were generated with immunoSEQ multiplex PCR, while TCRdb's copy carries only in-frame clones and drops some. Of about 2.3 million clones listed, approximately 90% were seen once; the top ten hold 0.37%. The CDR3 runs 14 residues. Trimming cost V 4 bases and J 3 bases; bases outside gene matches: 2. Germline lookup yields CDR1 SGHVS and CDR2 FQNEAQ. The chain carries TRBV7-8 and TRBJ2-2, with TRBD1 matching over 7 bases. The sequence was obtained from a man aged 18-30 years in good health. Some clones in this sample may be carry-over from other donors' samples. Sequencing was performed on naive CD4+ T cells from PBMCs. Subset noted: CD45RA+ positively selected. The CDR3 DNA sequence: TGTGCCAGCAGCTCGGGACAGCACACCGGGGAGCTGTTTTTT. Its protein is CASSSGQHTGELFF.